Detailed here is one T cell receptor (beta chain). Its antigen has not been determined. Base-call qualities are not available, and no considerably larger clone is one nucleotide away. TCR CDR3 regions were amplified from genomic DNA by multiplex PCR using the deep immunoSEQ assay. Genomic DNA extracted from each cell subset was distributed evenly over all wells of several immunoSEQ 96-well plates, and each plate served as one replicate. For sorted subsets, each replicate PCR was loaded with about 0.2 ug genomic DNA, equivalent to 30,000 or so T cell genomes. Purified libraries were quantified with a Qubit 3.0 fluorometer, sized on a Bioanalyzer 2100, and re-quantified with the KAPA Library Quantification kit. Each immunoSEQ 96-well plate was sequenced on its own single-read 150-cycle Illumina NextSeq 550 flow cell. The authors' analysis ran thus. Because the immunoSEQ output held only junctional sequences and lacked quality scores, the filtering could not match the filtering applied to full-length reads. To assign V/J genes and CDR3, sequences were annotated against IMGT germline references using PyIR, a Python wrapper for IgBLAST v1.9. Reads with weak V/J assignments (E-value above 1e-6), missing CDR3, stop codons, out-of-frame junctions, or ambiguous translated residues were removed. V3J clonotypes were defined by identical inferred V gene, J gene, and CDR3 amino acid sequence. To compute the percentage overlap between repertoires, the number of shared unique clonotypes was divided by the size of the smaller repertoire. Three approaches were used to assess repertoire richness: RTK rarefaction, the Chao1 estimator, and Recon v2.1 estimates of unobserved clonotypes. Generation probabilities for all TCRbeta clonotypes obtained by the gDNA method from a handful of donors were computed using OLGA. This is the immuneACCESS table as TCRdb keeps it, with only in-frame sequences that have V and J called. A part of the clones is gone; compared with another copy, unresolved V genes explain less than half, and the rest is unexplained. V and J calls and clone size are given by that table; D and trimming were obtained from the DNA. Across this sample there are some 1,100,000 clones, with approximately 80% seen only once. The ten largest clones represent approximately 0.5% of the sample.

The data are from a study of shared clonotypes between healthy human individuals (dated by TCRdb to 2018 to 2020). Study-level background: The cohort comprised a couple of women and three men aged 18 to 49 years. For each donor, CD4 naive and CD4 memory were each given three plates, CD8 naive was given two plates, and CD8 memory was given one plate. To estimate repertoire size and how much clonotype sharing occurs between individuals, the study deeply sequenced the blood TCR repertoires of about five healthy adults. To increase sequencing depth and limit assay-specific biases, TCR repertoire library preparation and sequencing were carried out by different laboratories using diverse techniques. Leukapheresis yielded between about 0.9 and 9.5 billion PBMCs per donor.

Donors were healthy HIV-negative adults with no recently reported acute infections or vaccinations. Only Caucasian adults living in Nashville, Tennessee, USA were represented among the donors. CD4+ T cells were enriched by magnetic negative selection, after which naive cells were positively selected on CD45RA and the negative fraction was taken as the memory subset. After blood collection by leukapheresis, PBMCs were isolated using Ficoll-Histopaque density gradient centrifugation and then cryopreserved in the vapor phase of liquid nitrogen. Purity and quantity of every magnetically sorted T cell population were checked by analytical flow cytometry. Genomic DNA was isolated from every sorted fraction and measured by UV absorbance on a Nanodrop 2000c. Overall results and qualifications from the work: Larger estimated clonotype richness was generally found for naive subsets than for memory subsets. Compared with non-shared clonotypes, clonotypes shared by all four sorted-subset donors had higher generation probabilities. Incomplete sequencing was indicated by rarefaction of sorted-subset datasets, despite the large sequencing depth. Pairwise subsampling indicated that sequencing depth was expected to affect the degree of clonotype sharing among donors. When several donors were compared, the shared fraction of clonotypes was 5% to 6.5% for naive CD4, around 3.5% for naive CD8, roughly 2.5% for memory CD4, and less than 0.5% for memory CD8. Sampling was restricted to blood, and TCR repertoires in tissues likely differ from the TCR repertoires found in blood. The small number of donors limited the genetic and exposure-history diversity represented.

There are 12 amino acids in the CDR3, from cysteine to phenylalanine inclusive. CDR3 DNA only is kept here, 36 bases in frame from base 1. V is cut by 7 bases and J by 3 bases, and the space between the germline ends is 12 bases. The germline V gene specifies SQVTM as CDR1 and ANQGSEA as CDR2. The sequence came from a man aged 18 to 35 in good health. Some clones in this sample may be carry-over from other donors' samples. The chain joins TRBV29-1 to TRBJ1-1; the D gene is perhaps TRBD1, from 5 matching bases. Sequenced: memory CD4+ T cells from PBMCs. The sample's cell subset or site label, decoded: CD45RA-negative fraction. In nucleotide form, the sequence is TGCAGCGCCTCCGAGGGGTACACTGAAGCTTTCTTT. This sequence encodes CSASEGYTEAFF. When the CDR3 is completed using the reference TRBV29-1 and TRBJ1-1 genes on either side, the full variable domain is SAVISQKPSRDICQRGTSLTIQCQVDSQVTMMFWYRQQPGQSLTLIATANQGSEATYESGFVIDKFPISRPNLTFSTLTVSNMSPEDSSIYLCSASEGYTEAFFGQGTRLTVV.